The 15 T cell receptor beta chains given below trace back to one sample, sequenced in a study of CD4 T cells in relation to SARS-CoV-2 and coronaviruses. Libraries were prepared by immunoSEQ multiplex PCR; TCRdb keeps only in-frame clonotypes and omits some of them. The table has some 38,000 clones, under 85% seen once. No antigen is known for these receptors. The source material was memory CD4+ T cells from PBMCs, cultured in vitro. The source is an adult with COVID-19.

J is TRBJ1-6 and V is TRBV18; D is ambiguous. Trimming removed 3 bases from V and 4 bases from J, with 7 bases in between. The CDR3 has 14 residues. Germline lookup yields CDR1 KGHSH and CDR2 LQKENI. CDR3 amino acids: CASSPTGYNSPLHF. The CDR3 DNA is TGTGCCAGCTCACCCACGGGGTATAATTCACCCCTCCACTTT.

CDR3 residues: CASAGTSEAYNEQFF. CDR3 nucleotide sequence: TGCGCCAGTGCCGGGACTAGCGAGGCGTACAATGAGCAGTTCTTC. This sequence joins TRBV4-1 and TRBJ2-1; 10 bases are shared with TRBD2. The V segment lost 9 bases and the J segment 4 bases; nucleotides outside the gene matches: 9. CDR1 is MGHRA, CDR2 YSYEKL, per germline. The CDR3 contains 15 residues.

CDR3 DNA: TGTGCCAGCAGCTCTTATTCTAGCGGGAGGGCTAGTGACCAGTACTTC. It encodes CASSSYSSGRASDQYF. This chain joins TRBV5-6 and TRBJ2-5, with TRBD2 identical over 12 bases. The CDR3 is 16 residues long. Trimming removed 3 bases from V and 10 bases from J; junction bases left unmatched: 13. CDR1 is SGHDT, CDR2 YYEEEE, per germline.

The CDR3 nucleotides read TGCAGTGCAGAACTAGTTTACGAGCAGTACTTC. Translated: CSAELVYEQYF. The genes are TRBV20-1 and TRBJ2-7; perhaps TRBD2 as D (5 bases). The CDR3 has 11 residues. V was shortened by 6 bases and J by 4 bases, with 10 bases between the two germline ends. Germline CDR1 and CDR2: DFQATT and SNEGSKA (reference sequence).

This clone was observed a single time. The chain joins TRBV6-4 to TRBJ2-3, with 8 bases identical to TRBD2. This CDR3 has 14 residues. V lost 3 bases to trimming and J lost 1 base; unmatched junction nucleotides: 0. Germline values: CDR1 MRHNA, CDR2 SNTAGT. CDR3 sequence (DNA): TGTGCCAGCAGTGAAGCGGGAGGCACAGATACGCAGTATTTT. Its translation is CASSEAGGTDTQYF.

The genes are TRBV11-2 and TRBJ2-3; D is uncertain. Germline V gene sequence: CDR1 SGHAT, CDR2 FQNNGV. V was trimmed by 4 bases and J by 2 bases, leaving 10 bases between them. The CDR3 is made up of 14 amino acids. Here the CDR3 DNA reads TGTGCCAGCAGCTCCTCCTCAACCACAGATACGCAGTATTTT. It is translated as CASSSSSTTDTQYF.

The chain is built from TRBV7-2 and TRBJ1-1; 7 nucleotides match TRBD1. The CDR3 consists of 15 residues. V lost 4 bases and J lost 1; bases outside the gene matches: 6. The germline gives CDR1 SGHTA, CDR2 FQGNSA. The CDR3 loop is CASSYTGAENTEAFF. The CDR3 region has the DNA TGTGCCAGCAGCTACACAGGGGCAGAGAACACTGAAGCTTTCTTT.

V usage is TRBV3-1 (or the pseudogene TRBV3-2) and J usage is TRBJ2-2; 10 bases line up with TRBD1. Trimming removed 5 bases from V and 2 bases from J; junction bases left unmatched: 2. This CDR3 has 15 amino acids. Germline CDR1 is LGHDT and CDR2 is YNNKEL (reference sequence). The CDR3 sequence is CASSWDRGNTGELFF. For the CDR3, the DNA is TGTGCCAGCAGCTGGGACAGGGGAAACACCGGGGAGCTGTTTTTT.

The chain employs TRBV28 and TRBJ1-1; TRBD1 agrees at 9 bases. The CDR3 has 15 residues. Per germline, CDR1 MDHEN and CDR2 SYDVKM. Trimming cost V 2 bases and J 4 bases; bases outside gene matches: 5. The CDR3, as DNA: TGTGCCAGCAGTTTAACAGGGGGCTTTGGCACTGAAGCTTTCTTT. Encoded protein: CASSLTGGFGTEAFF.

This clone was seen a single time. The chain has TRBV29-1 and TRBJ2-3, with D possibly being TRBD2 (6 bases). CDR3 length: 16 residues. The V end lost 7 bases, the J end lost 1 base, and 21 bases lay between the germline ends. Germline CDR1 and CDR2: SQVTM and ANQGSEA. The CDR3 protein is CSAGWGSGQGTDTQYF. The DNA of the CDR3 is TGCAGCGCCGGGTGGGGGAGCGGGCAGGGCACAGATACGCAGTATTTT.

CDR3 bases: TGTGCCAGCAGCCCTGGACGTTCCCAAGAGACCCAGTACTTC. Translated: CASSPGRSQETQYF. The chain combines TRBV7-2 with TRBJ2-5; D call uncertain. Trimming stripped 5 bases from V and 1 base from J, with 11 bases between. The length of the CDR3 is 14 residues. Germline CDR1 reads SGHTA; CDR2 reads FQGNSA.

The chain is built from TRBV7-2 and TRBJ1-6; D is possibly TRBD1 (6 bases). Trimming took off 1 base at V and 7 bases at J, with 8 bases between the two ends. CDR1 is SGHTA and CDR2 is FQGNSA in the germline V gene. The CDR3 length is 14 residues. The DNA of the CDR3 is TGTGCCAGCAGCTTAGGGACAGTCAATTCACCCCTCCACTTT. Its translation is CASSLGTVNSPLHF. Based on the CDR3 plus reference TRBV7-2 and TRBJ1-6, the full variable domain is GAGVSQSPSNKVTEKGKDVELRCDPISGHTALYWYRQSLGQGLEFLIYFQGNSAPDKSGLPSDRFSAERTGGSVSTLTIQRTQQEDSAVYLCASSLGTVNSPLHFGNGTRLTVT.

CDR3 protein: CASSSDNRETQYF. The CDR3 DNA reads as TGTGCCAGCAGCTCGGACAATCGGGAGACCCAGTACTTC. The rearrangement joins TRBV2 to TRBJ2-5; a weak D match, TRBD1 (5 bases). Trimming removed 6 bases at V and 5 bases at J, with 13 bases between. CDR1 and CDR2 from the germline V gene are SNHLY and FYNNEI. The CDR3 runs 13 residues.

V gene TRBV3-1 (or the pseudogene TRBV3-2) combines with J gene TRBJ1-1, with unresolved D. The germline V and J ends were trimmed by 1 base and 0 bases, with 6 bases remaining between them. CDR3 length equals 14 residues. The V gene's germline CDR1 is LGHDT and CDR2 YNNKEL (reference sequence). The CDR3 spells CASSQVDMNTEAFF. Written as DNA, the CDR3 is TGTGCCAGCAGCCAAGTCGACATGAACACTGAAGCTTTCTTT.

DNA for the CDR3: TGTGCCTGGGGGGTTTCGAACACTGAAGCTTTCTTT. This translates into CAWGVSNTEAFF. This chain joins TRBV30 and TRBJ1-1; D remains unclear. The germline gives CDR1 GTSNPN, CDR2 SVGIG (reference sequence). The CDR3 is made up of 12 amino acids. V was clipped by 5 bases and J by 1 base, with 8 bases between them. Complete variable domain (other parts from reference TRBV30 and TRBJ1-1): SQTIHQWPATLVQPVGSPLSLECTVEGTSNPNLYWYRQAAGRGLQLLFYSVGIGQISSEVPQNLSASRPQDRQFILSSKKLLLSDSGFYLCAWGVSNTEAFFGQGTRLTVV.